A selection of T cell receptor beta chains follows, all from one sample in a study of control samples from healthy donors and cancer patients. Produced via immunoSEQ multiplex PCR; TCRdb's table is partial and in-frame only. The sample carries 100,000 to 150,000 clones, around nine tenths recorded once. The sample consisted of blood. These receptors came from a man younger than 30 in good health. CDR3s include the opening cysteine and the closing phenylalanine or tryptophan.

J	V	CDR3
TRBJ2-7	TRBV10-3	CAIGRVTGAEQYF
TRBJ1-6	TRBV11-2	CASSLGPNSPLHF
TRBJ1-2	TRBV6-5	CASSSTGAYGYTF
TRBJ1-5	TRBV2	CASSWGLNQPQHF
TRBJ1-5	TRBV18	CASSFQPNQGNQPQHF
TRBJ2-3	TRBV5-1	CASSLISTDTQYF
TRBJ2-3	TRBV2	CASKRTSGGDTDTQYF
TRBJ1-4	TRBV7-2	CASSLNPKGEKLFF
TRBJ1-2	TRBV28	CASSLASRRGYGYTF
TRBJ1-3	TRBV5-1	CASSLQGTGNTIYF
TRBJ1-1	TRBV7-9	CASSSIGGTEAFF
TRBJ1-6	TRBV7-9	CASSSSVENSPLHF
TRBJ2-3	TRBV5-1	CASSPRLGTGDTQYF
TRBJ2-7	TRBV7-2	CASSLGATGATSYEQYF
TRBJ1-1	TRBV6-6	CASSAGRNTEAFF
TRBJ2-1	TRBV23-1	CASSQSGTGNNEQFF
TRBJ2-2	TRBV9	CASSVARVTNTGELFF
TRBJ2-5	TRBV6-5	CASAVTSRREETQYF
TRBJ1-5	TRBV19	CASIRTANRQPQHF
TRBJ1-6	TRBV15	CATSGGGLNSPLHF
TRBJ2-4	TRBV5-6	CASSSGQGSNIQYF
TRBJ1-1	TRBV19	CASRSREKYTEAFF
TRBJ1-5	TRBV6-4	CASSEEMGNQPQHF
TRBJ1-6	TRBV9	CASSDYTDSPLHF
TRBJ1-1	TRBV14	CASSQVALGRAFF
TRBJ2-1	TRBV24-1	CATSDFAGGPHEQFF